Below are 19 T cell receptor beta chains sequenced from a single sample in a study of regulatory T cells in long-lasting Graves disease. Time point indicated: newly diagnosed GD, antithyroid drugs for less than 3 months. RNA from PBMCs was the source of the TCR library. Libraries of TCR beta came from iRepertoire HTBI primers plus Arm-PCR of CDR3 regions. TCRdb redid the calling of the multiplex PCR reads with MiXCR, one entry per CDR3 protein. Of about 540,000 distinct CDR3 sequences listed, approximately 13% are singletons. The sample also formed part of further work on T cells in Graves' hyperthyroidism and ophthalmopathy.

Source: peripheral blood mononuclear cells (PBMCs), taken at new diagnosis, from a patient treated with antithyroid drugs. The receptors come from a man aged 25-45 years with Graves disease.

This clonotype was observed a handful of times. V gene TRBV5-1 combines with J gene TRBJ2-5, with 11 bases aligning to TRBD2. With V trimmed by 0 bases and J by 4 bases, 5 bases remained unmatched. Per germline, CDR1 SGHRS and CDR2 YFSETQ. This CDR3 contains 16 residues. Here the CDR3 reads CASSLATGTSGETQYF. CDR3 in DNA: TGCGCCAGCAGCTTGGCAACCGGGACTAGCGGAGAGACCCAGTACTTC.

Notes on this clonotype: A much bigger clone sits one base away, suggesting this may be a read error. The chain uses TRBV20-1 and TRBJ1-2; TRBD1 matches 7 bases. The J segment lost 7 bases and the V segment lost 1 base, leaving 3 bases of the junction unmatched. Germline assignment: CDR1 DFQATT and CDR2 SNEGSKA (reference sequence). CDR3 length: 12 residues. CDR3 amino acids: CSARVRGPGYTF. Written as DNA, the CDR3 is TGCAGTGCTAGAGTTAGGGGGCCTGGCTACACCTTC.

This clonotype has ten or more counts. The V gene is TRBV27, the J gene TRBJ2-5; 8 bases are a match to TRBD2. Germline V gives CDR1 MNHEY, CDR2 SMNVEV (reference sequence). The CDR3 runs 15 residues. After removal of 7 bases from V and 4 bases from J, the junction contained 11 bases not matched to a gene. This CDR3 reads CASTGSGNSLETQYF. CDR3 nucleotide sequence: TGTGCCAGCACGGGTAGCGGGAACTCTCTAGAGACCCAGTACTTC.

Ten or more counts support this clonotype. The rearrangement uses TRBV12-3 or TRBV12-4 and TRBJ2-2; 10 bases are shared with TRBD2. The CDR3 consists of 15 residues. The trim removed 0 bases at V and 5 bases at J, leaving 0 bases unmatched. As DNA, the CDR3 is TGTGCCAGCAGTTTAGCTAGCGGGAGGACCGGGGAGCTGTTTTTT. Its translation is CASSLASGRTGELFF.

The count of this clonotype is one. Possible read error: a much larger clone is one base away. The chain couples TRBV6-2 or TRBV6-3 to TRBJ2-1; 8 bases map to TRBD2. Germline values: CDR1 MNHEY, CDR2 SVGEGT. The V segment lost 5 bases and the J segment 1 base; nucleotides outside the gene matches: 4. The CDR3 loop spans 15 amino acids. DNA for the CDR3: TGTGCCAGCAGTGAGTCTAGCGGGTCCTACAATGAGCAGTTCTTC. Amino acids: CASSESSGSYNEQFF.

This clonotype has at least ten counts. The chain couples TRBV29-1 to TRBJ2-7; 8 bases fit TRBD2. Germline CDR1 is SQVTM and CDR2 is ANQGSEA. The CDR3 totals 14 residues. V lost 7 bases and J lost 4; bases outside the gene matches: 12. The CDR3: CSARRSGGGYEQYF. The CDR3 bases are TGCAGCGCCCGAAGGTCCGGGGGGGGTTACGAGCAGTACTTC.

The chain has TRBV20-1 and TRBJ1-5; D perhaps matches TRBD1 (5 bases). CDR3 length equals 14 residues. V was pared by 3 bases and J by 3 bases, with 12 bases between. CDR1 and CDR2 from the germline V gene are DFQATT and SNEGSKA (reference sequence). Here the CDR3 reads CSASPQVHNQPQHF. CDR3 nucleotide sequence: TGCAGTGCTAGTCCACAGGTCCACAATCAGCCCCAGCATTTT.

This clonotype was seen many times. The CDR3 reads CASRGPNEKLFF. Written as DNA, the CDR3 is TGTGCCAGCAGGGGACCTAATGAAAAACTGTTTTTT. This chain uses TRBV7-8 with TRBJ1-4, with D possibly being TRBD1 (5 bases). The CDR3 loop spans 12 amino acids. The V gene lost 6 bases and the J gene lost 3 bases, with 5 bases spanning the gap. CDR1 and CDR2 (germline): SGHVS, FQNEAQ.

This chain uses TRBV20-1 with TRBJ1-1; TRBD1 aligns across 9 bases. This CDR3 comprises 15 residues. Germline V gene data show CDR1 as DFQATT and CDR2 as SNEGSKA (reference sequence). The V gene end was trimmed by 4 bases and the J gene end by 0 bases; junction bases not matched to a gene: 6. The CDR3 is CSANRGRSVNTEAFF. In DNA, the CDR3 is TGCAGTGCTAACAGGGGGCGTTCGGTGAACACTGAAGCTTTCTTT.

There are many counts of this clonotype. The J gene is TRBJ2-6, the V gene TRBV6-5; 8 nucleotides agree with TRBD1. The CDR3 runs to 17 residues. The junction had 5 bases not matched to a gene; V was cut back by 0 bases and J by 4 bases. CDR1 is MNHEY and CDR2 is SVGAGI in the germline V gene. CDR3 DNA: TGTGCCAGCAGTTACTCGGCCAGGGGGCCGGGGGCCAACGTCCTGACTTTC. It is translated as CASSYSARGPGANVLTF.

This clonotype has only a few counts. The chain recombines TRBV18 with TRBJ2-3, with 8 bases identical to TRBD1. The CDR3 length is 15 residues. V was clipped by 5 bases and J by 6 bases; unmatched bases: 10. The germline gives CDR1 KGHSH, CDR2 LQKENI. The CDR3: CASSSVGTGGDTQYF. CDR3 nucleotides: TGTGCCAGCTCATCGGTAGGGACAGGAGGGGATACGCAGTATTTT.

This clonotype was counted only a few times. The chain has TRBV19 and TRBJ1-2, with unresolved D. V shed 0 bases and J shed 0 bases, with 8 bases lying between them. Germline assignment: CDR1 LNHDA and CDR2 SQIVND (reference sequence). The CDR3 length is 15 residues. CDR3 in amino acids: CASSIEVGPNYGYTF. In DNA form, the CDR3 reads TGTGCCAGTAGTATAGAAGTCGGGCCTAACTATGGCTACACCTTC.

This clonotype was picked up many times. The genes are TRBV12-3 or TRBV12-4 and TRBJ2-1; D may be TRBD1 or TRBD2 (7 bases each). CDR3 length: 15 residues. The germline V and J ends were trimmed by 6 bases and 9 bases, with 21 bases remaining between them. The CDR3 coding sequence is TGTGCCAGCAGCCCCCTCAGGGGGGGAGGCGCTGAGCAGTTCTTC. Translated: CASSPLRGGGAEQFF.

This clonotype has at least ten counts. One end of the junction varies from germline; a read error may be responsible. The gene calls are TRBV12-3 or TRBV12-4 and TRBJ2-5; D might be TRBD1 (6 bases). The CDR3 contains 12 residues. The CDR3 here is CASRPRTGPVNF. CDR3 bases: TGTGCCAGCAGACCCCGTACAGGGCCCGTAAACTTC.

This clonotype was observed many times. V and J are TRBV27 and TRBJ1-6; 7 nucleotides match TRBD1. The germline gives CDR1 MNHEY, CDR2 SMNVEV (reference sequence). The CDR3 contains 13 residues. The V segment lost 6 bases and the J segment 14 bases; nucleotides outside the gene matches: 10. This chain's CDR3 is CASRLERGLSLHF. DNA for the CDR3: TGTGCCAGCAGACTAGAAAGGGGGCTGTCCCTCCACTTT.

This clonotype was seen many times. The V and J genes are TRBV11-3 and TRBJ2-1, with 12 positions matching TRBD2. This CDR3 region has 13 residues. The germline V gene has CDR1 SGHNT and CDR2 YENEEA. Unmatched junction bases numbered 6, after V lost 6 bases and J lost 12 bases. The CDR3 bases are TGTGCCAGCAGTAACGGACTAGCGGGAAGGCAGTTCTTC. Translating gives CASSNGLAGRQFF.

In this sample, this clonotype turned up many times. The rearrangement joins TRBV27 to TRBJ2-4, with D unresolved. From germline, CDR1 is MNHEY and CDR2 SMNVEV (reference sequence). V dropped 4 bases and J dropped 1 base, with 8 bases sitting between them. The CDR3 sequence is 14 residues long. In nucleotides, the CDR3 is TGTGCCAGCAGTTCCCCAGCGGCCAAAAACATTCAGTACTTC. Residues: CASSSPAAKNIQYF.

The sample holds many counts of this clonotype. The chain is built from TRBV20-1 and TRBJ2-3; D not certain. The J call may be in error: the DNA end matches TRBJ2-7 better. The germline V gene encodes CDR1 DFQATT and CDR2 SNEGSKA (reference sequence). The CDR3 consists of 13 residues. The CDR3 coding sequence is TGCAGTGCTAGAGATTTAAGTGGAATCGAGCAGTACTTC. This encodes CSARDLSGIEQYF.

This clonotype was observed at least ten times. The V call is TRBV2, the J call TRBJ2-3; D may be TRBD1 (6 bases). Looked up from germline, CDR1 is SNHLY and CDR2 is FYNNEI. The CDR3 runs 15 residues. V was shortened by 3 bases and J by 2 bases, with 12 bases between the two germline ends. The CDR3 bases are TGTGCCAGCAGTGATTTTGGGGGCCTCACAGATACGCAGTATTTT. Protein sequence: CASSDFGGLTDTQYF.